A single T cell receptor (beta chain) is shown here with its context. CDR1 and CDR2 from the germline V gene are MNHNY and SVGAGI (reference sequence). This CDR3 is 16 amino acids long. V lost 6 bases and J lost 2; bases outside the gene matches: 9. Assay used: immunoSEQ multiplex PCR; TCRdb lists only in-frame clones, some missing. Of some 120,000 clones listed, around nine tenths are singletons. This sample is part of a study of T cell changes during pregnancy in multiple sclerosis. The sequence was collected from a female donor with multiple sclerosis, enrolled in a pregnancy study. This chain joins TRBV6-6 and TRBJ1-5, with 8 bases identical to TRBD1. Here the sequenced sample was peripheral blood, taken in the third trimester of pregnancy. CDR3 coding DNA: TGTGCCAGCAGACACGGACAGGGCAGGGGCAATCAGCCCCAGCATTTT. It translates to CASRHGQGRGNQPQHF.